Shown below are 20 T cell receptor beta chains from a single sample sequenced in a study of OX40 agonist ivuxolimab in advanced cancers. Assay: immunoSEQ multiplex PCR; the TCRdb copy retains only in-frame clones and omits some. Here the sample spans about 110,000 clones, around 93% being singletons. Sequencing used CD4+ or CD8+ T cells sorted from blood, obtained in a trial of the OX40 agonist ivuxolimab. The receptor source for this set is an adult with an advanced solid tumor such as melanoma, head and neck, liver or kidney cancer.

The rearrangement uses TRBV4-2 and TRBJ1-2; D gene uncertain. V was cut by 0 bases and J by 9 bases, with 14 bases left in between. The CDR3 spans 14 residues. Germline values: CDR1 LGHNA, CDR2 YNFKEQ. The CDR3 coding sequence is TGTGCCAGCAGCCAAGATCTAGGTCCTGAAAGCTACACCTTC. Its translation is CASSQDLGPESYTF.

This chain links TRBV5-1 with TRBJ2-3; maybe TRBD2 (5 bases). V lost 5 bases, J lost 1 base, and 8 bases lay in between. The CDR3 sequence is 13 residues long. CDR1 and CDR2 (germline): SGHRS, YFSETQ. CDR3 coding DNA: TGCGCCAGCAGAGGGAGCGGCACAGATACGCAGTATTTT. Its translation: CASRGSGTDTQYF.

V usage is TRBV9 and J usage is TRBJ1-6, with D possibly matching TRBD1 (5 bases). Germline assignment: CDR1 SGDLS and CDR2 YYNGEE. Trimming took off 4 bases at V and 5 bases at J, with 16 bases between the two ends. The CDR3 runs 16 residues. The CDR3 sequence is CASSLGVGTHNSPLHF. CDR3 DNA: TGTGCCAGCAGCCTAGGGGTCGGGACCCATAATTCACCCCTCCACTTT.

The CDR3 sequence is CASSPPWGIYTEAFF. In DNA, the CDR3 is TGTGCCAGCAGCCCCCCCTGGGGAATATACACTGAAGCTTTCTTT. The gene calls are TRBV14 and TRBJ1-1; D ambiguous. The CDR3 totals 15 residues. The germline V gene encodes CDR1 SGHDN and CDR2 FVKESK. V lost 4 bases, J lost 3 bases, and 15 bases lay in between.

The V gene is TRBV27, the J gene TRBJ1-2; the D is unclear. Trimming removed 6 bases at V and 8 bases at J, with 16 bases between. Germline CDR1 and CDR2: MNHEY and SMNVEV (reference sequence). The CDR3 extends over 13 amino acids. The DNA of the CDR3 is TGTGCCAGCAGCTCAGTGGGATTCGGCGGCTACACCTTC. Translating gives CASSSVGFGGYTF.

The chain employs TRBV5-1 and TRBJ2-5, with 9 bases identical to TRBD2. Germline V gives CDR1 SGHRS, CDR2 YFSETQ. The CDR3 length is 16 residues. V gave up 2 bases and J gave up 5 bases; unmatched junction bases: 10. The CDR3 sequence is CASSFGLAGVWETQYF. CDR3 DNA: TGCGCCAGCAGCTTTGGTTTAGCGGGAGTGTGGGAGACCCAGTACTTC.

This clone appeared a few times. The chain joins TRBV2 to TRBJ1-2, with a possible D match to TRBD1 (5 bases). This CDR3 has 12 residues. Trimming removed 7 bases at V and 4 bases at J, with 10 bases between. The V gene's germline CDR1 is SNHLY and CDR2 FYNNEI. The CDR3 loop is CASNRGSYGYTF. The CDR3 bases are TGTGCCAGCAATCGGGGGAGCTATGGCTACACCTTC.

This chain joins TRBV11-3 and TRBJ2-2; D gene uncertain. Between the trimmed V and J ends, which lost 5 bases and 0 bases, there was a span of 10 bases. Germline values: CDR1 SGHNT, CDR2 YENEEA. CDR3 size: 15 residues. DNA for the CDR3: TGTGCCAGCAGCCCATTAACTTCGAACACCGGGGAGCTGTTTTTT. Its translation is CASSPLTSNTGELFF. Looking up the rest from reference TRBV11-3 and TRBJ2-2 gives the full variable domain: EAGVVQSPRYKIIEKKQPVAFWCNPISGHNTLYWYLQNLGQGPELLIRYENEEAVDDSQLPKDRFSAERLKGVDSTLKIQPAELGDSAVYLCASSPLTSNTGELFFGEGSRLTVL.

This clone was recorded once. This sequence joins TRBV11-2 and TRBJ2-5, with 9 bases identical to TRBD1. With 5 bases clipped from V and 5 bases from J, the junction kept 6 bases outside the gene matches. Germline values: CDR1 SGHAT, CDR2 FQNNGV. The CDR3 covers 14 residues. The DNA of the CDR3 is TGTGCCAGCAGCCCGGGACAGGGTTGGGAGACCCAGTACTTC. Translation: CASSPGQGWETQYF.

The V and J genes are TRBV18 and TRBJ2-7; either TRBD1 or TRBD2 may supply D (5 bases each). V was pared by 2 bases and J by 6 bases, with 8 bases between. Germline V gives CDR1 KGHSH, CDR2 LQKENI. The length of the CDR3 is 12 residues. This CDR3 is CASSPAGAEQYF. CDR3 sequence (DNA): TGTGCCAGCTCACCAGCCGGGGCCGAGCAGTACTTC.

This chain connects TRBV27 to TRBJ1-5; a possible D gene is TRBD1 (5 bases). CDR1 is MNHEY and CDR2 is SMNVEV in the germline V gene (reference sequence). V gave up 2 bases and J gave up 3 bases, with 11 bases separating them. The CDR3 contains 15 residues. CDR3 amino acids: CASSLLGRDNQPQHF. CDR3 coding DNA: TGTGCCAGCAGTTTACTTGGCAGGGACAATCAGCCCCAGCATTTT.

The V gene is TRBV19, the J gene TRBJ2-5; 9 bases align to TRBD1. The J call is uncertain, as TRBJ2-7 better fits the DNA end. The CDR3 loop spans 14 amino acids. CDR1 LNHDA and CDR2 SQIVND come from the germline V gene (reference sequence). The CDR3 protein is CASSPGQGLYEQYF. The CDR3, as DNA: TGTGCCAGTTCCCCGGGACAGGGACTCTACGAGCAGTACTTC.

The chain uses TRBV6-1 and TRBJ2-2; D may correspond to TRBD1 or TRBD2 (5 bases each). The V gene lost 9 bases and the J gene lost 10 bases, with 6 bases spanning the gap. The germline gives CDR1 MNHNS, CDR2 SASEGT. The CDR3 covers 9 residues. The CDR3: CARGVELFF. In DNA, the CDR3 is TGTGCCAGGGGGGTGGAGCTGTTTTTT.

The chain has TRBV27 and TRBJ1-6; D not resolved. CDR1 is MNHEY and CDR2 is SMNVEV in the germline V gene (reference sequence). The ends were cut back, 0 bases at V and 5 bases at J, with 8 bases in the middle. CDR3 length: 15 residues. The chain's CDR3 is CASSLSLRNNSPLHF. The DNA for the CDR3 is TGTGCCAGCAGTTTATCTCTCAGAAATAATTCACCCCTCCACTTT.

This rearrangement joins TRBV11-2 to TRBJ2-7; no definite D call. In germline, CDR1 is SGHAT, CDR2 FQNNGV. The CDR3 totals 14 residues. The V and J ends lost 1 base and 1 base respectively, with 8 bases between them. CDR3 amino acids: CASSLGHTSYEQYF. The CDR3 nucleotides read TGTGCCAGCAGCTTAGGGCACACTTCCTACGAGCAGTACTTC.

The chain joins TRBV25-1 to TRBJ1-1, with D unclear. The V and J ends lost 0 bases and 12 bases respectively, with 11 bases between them. The germline gives CDR1 MGHDK, CDR2 SYGVNS. This CDR3 is 12 amino acids long. The CDR3 DNA reads TGTGCCAGCAGTGAATACAAAACCGAGCCTTTCTTT. Its translation is CASSEYKTEPFF. Full variable domain (missing parts from reference TRBV25-1 and TRBJ1-1): EADIYQTPRYLVIGTGKKITLECSQTMGHDKMYWYQQDPGMELHLIHYSYGVNSTEKGDLSSESTVSRIRTEHFPLTLESARPSHTSQYLCASSEYKTEPFFGQGTRLTVV.

The V gene is TRBV5-1, the J gene TRBJ2-7; 10 positions match TRBD1. The CDR3 totals 14 residues. J lost 3 bases, V lost 7 bases, and 7 bases had no gene match. Looked up from germline, CDR1 is SGHRS and CDR2 is YFSETQ. Written as DNA, the CDR3 is TGCGCCAGCTCCGTCCGGGACAGGGGCTACGAGCAGTACTTC. Protein: CASSVRDRGYEQYF.

V gene TRBV18 combines with J gene TRBJ2-2; TRBD2 matches at 13 bases. The ends lost 6 bases at V and 7 bases at J; junction bases unmatched: 8. The germline V gene has CDR1 KGHSH and CDR2 LQKENI. CDR3 length equals 16 residues. The CDR3 sequence is CASSRGLAGANGELFF. The CDR3 bases are TGTGCCAGCTCTCGTGGACTAGCGGGAGCTAACGGGGAGCTGTTTTTT.

V usage is TRBV9 and J usage is TRBJ2-3; possibly TRBD2 for D (5 bases). V was clipped by 0 bases and J by 0 bases, with 17 bases between them. The CDR3 is 18 amino acids. Germline V gene sequence: CDR1 SGDLS, CDR2 YYNGEE. The chain's CDR3 is CASSVGPFVGGSTDTQYF. The DNA for the CDR3 is TGTGCCAGCAGCGTAGGACCTTTTGTAGGAGGCAGCACAGATACGCAGTATTTT. The variable domain in full, with the rest retrieved from reference TRBV9 and TRBJ2-3, is DSGVTQTPKHLITATGQRVTLRCSPRSGDLSVYWYQQSLDQGLQFLIQYYNGEERAKGNILERFSAQQFPDLHSELNLSSLELGDSALYFCASSVGPFVGGSTDTQYFGPGTRLTVL.

On this clone itself: One end of the junction does not line up with germline, which may come from a read error. The chain uses TRBV6-5 and TRBJ2-7; D not certain. Per germline, CDR1 MNHEY and CDR2 SVGAGI. The CDR3 totals 14 residues. CDR3 nucleotides: TGTGCCAGCACCGAACGTGGGGTCTCCCACGAGCAGTACTTC. It specifies CASTERGVSHEQYF.